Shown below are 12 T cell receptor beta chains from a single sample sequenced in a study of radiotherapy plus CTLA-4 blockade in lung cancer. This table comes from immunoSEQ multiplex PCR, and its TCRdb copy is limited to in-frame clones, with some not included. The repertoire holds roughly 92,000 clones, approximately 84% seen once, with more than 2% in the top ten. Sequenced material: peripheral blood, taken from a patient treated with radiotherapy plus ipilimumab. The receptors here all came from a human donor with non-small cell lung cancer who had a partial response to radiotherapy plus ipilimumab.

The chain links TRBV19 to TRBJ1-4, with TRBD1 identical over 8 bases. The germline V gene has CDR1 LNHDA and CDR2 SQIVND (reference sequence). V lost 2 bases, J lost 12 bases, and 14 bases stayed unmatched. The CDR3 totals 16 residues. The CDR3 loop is CASSISETGAGVQLFF. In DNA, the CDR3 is TGTGCCAGTAGTATATCCGAGACAGGGGCAGGGGTTCAACTGTTTTTT. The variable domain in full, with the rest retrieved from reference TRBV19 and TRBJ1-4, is DGGITQSPKYLFRKEGQNVTLSCEQNLNHDAMYWYRQDPGQGLRLIYYSQIVNDFQKGDIAEGYSVSREKKESFPLTVTSAQKNPTAFYLCASSISETGAGVQLFFGSGTQLSVL.

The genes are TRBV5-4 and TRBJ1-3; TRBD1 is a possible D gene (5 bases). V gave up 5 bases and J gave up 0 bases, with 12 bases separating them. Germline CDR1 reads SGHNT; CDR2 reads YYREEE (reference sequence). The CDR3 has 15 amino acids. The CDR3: CASRVGGSSGNTIYF. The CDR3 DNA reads TGTGCCAGCAGGGTGGGGGGGAGCTCTGGAAACACCATATATTTT.

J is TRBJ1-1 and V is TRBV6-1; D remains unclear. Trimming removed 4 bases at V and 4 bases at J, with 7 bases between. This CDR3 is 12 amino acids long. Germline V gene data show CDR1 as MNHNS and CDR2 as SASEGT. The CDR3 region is CASSVQFTEAFF. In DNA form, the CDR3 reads TGTGCCAGCAGTGTTCAGTTCACTGAAGCTTTCTTT.

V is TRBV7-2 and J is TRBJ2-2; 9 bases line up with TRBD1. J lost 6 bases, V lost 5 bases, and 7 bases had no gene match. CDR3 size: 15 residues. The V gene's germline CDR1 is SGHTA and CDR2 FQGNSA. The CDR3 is CASSQGQGSAGELFF. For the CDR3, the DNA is TGTGCCAGCAGCCAAGGACAGGGGAGCGCCGGGGAGCTGTTTTTT.

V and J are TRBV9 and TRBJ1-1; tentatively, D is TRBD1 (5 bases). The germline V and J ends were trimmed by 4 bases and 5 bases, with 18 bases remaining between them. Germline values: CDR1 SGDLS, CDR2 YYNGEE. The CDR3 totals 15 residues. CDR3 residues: CASSNIRGMGTEAFF. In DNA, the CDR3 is TGTGCCAGCAGCAACATTCGGGGGATGGGGACTGAAGCTTTCTTT.

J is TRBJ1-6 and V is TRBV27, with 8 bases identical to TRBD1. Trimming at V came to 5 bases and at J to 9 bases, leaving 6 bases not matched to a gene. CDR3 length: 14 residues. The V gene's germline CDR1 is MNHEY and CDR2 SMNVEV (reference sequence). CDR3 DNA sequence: TGTGCCAGCAGTCTCGAACAGGGGGGTTCACCCCTCCACTTT. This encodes CASSLEQGGSPLHF.

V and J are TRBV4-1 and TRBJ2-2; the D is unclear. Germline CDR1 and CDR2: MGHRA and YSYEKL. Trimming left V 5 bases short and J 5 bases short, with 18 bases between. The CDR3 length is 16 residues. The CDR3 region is CASSTQDLVSTGELFF. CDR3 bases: TGCGCCAGCAGCACCCAAGACCTAGTGTCTACCGGGGAGCTGTTTTTT.

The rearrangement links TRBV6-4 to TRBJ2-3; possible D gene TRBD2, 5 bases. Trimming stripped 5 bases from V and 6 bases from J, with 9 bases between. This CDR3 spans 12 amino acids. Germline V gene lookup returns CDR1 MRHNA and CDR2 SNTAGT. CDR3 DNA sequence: TGTGCCAGCAGTCCCACGGGGGATACGCAGTATTTT. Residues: CASSPTGDTQYF.

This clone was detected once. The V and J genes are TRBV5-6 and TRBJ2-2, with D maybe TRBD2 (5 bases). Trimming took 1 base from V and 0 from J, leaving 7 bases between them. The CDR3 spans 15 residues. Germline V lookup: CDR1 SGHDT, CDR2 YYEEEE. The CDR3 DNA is TGTGCCAGCAGCTTGCCGGGATCGAACACCGGGGAGCTGTTTTTT. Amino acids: CASSLPGSNTGELFF. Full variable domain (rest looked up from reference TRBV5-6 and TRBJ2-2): DAGVTQSPTHLIKTRGQQVTLRCSPKSGHDTVSWYQQALGQGPQFIFQYYEEEERQRGNFPDRFSGHQFPNYSSELNVNALLLGDSALYLCASSLPGSNTGELFFGEGSRLTVL.

The CDR3 nucleotides are TGTGCCAGCAGTGAAGGACACGGACAGATCTATGGCTACACCTTC. This encodes CASSEGHGQIYGYTF. V gene TRBV2 combines with J gene TRBJ1-2; perhaps TRBD1 as D (6 bases). This CDR3 is 15 amino acids long. Germline lookup yields CDR1 SNHLY and CDR2 FYNNEI. Deletions cut 1 base from V and 4 bases from J, with 13 bases between. Variable domain in full (rest from reference TRBV2 and TRBJ1-2): EPEVTQTPSHQVTQMGQEVILRCVPISNHLYFYWYRQILGQKVEFLVSFYNNEISEKSEIFDDQFSVERPDGSNFTLKIRSTKLEDSAMYFCASSEGHGQIYGYTFGSGTRLTVV.

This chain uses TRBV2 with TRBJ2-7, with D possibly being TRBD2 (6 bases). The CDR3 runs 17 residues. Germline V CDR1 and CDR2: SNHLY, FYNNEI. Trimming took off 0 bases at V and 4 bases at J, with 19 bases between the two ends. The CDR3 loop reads CASSEALLRGGGYEQYF. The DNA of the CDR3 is TGTGCCAGCAGTGAAGCGCTTCTACGGGGAGGAGGATACGAGCAGTACTTC.

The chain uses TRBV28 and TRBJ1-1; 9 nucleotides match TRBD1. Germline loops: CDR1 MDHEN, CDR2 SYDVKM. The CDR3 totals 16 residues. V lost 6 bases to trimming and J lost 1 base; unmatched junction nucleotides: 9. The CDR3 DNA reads TGTGCCAGCAGACCTACTATGACAGGGGGGAACACTGAAGCTTTCTTT. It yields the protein CASRPTMTGGNTEAFF.